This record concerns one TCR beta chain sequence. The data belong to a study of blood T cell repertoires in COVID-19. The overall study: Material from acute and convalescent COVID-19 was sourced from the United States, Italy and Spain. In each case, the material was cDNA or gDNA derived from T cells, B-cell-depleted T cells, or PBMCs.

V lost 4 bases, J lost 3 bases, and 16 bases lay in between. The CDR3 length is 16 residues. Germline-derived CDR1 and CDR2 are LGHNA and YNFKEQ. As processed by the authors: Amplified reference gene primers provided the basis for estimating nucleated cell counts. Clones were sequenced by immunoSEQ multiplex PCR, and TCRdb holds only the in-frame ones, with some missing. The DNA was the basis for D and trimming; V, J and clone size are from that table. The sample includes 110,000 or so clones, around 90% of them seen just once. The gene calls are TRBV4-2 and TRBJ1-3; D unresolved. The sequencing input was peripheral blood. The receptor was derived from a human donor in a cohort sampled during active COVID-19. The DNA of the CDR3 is TGTGCCAGCAGCCGCCCGGCAGCCTCGGGTGGAAACACCATATATTTT. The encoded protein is CASSRPAASGGNTIYF.